The next 21 T cell receptor beta chains were all read from a single sample in a study of shared clonotypes between healthy human individuals. Measured with immunoSEQ multiplex PCR; TCRdb has only the in-frame clones, and not every one. This table holds about 2 million clones, roughly 94% found once. The source material was naive CD4+ T cells sorted from blood. Documented subset: CD45RA+ positively selected. All receptors come from a man between 18 and 35 years old in good health.

The V call is TRBV19, the J call TRBJ1-5; D might be TRBD1 (6 bases). The CDR3 has 15 amino acids. The V end lost 6 bases, the J end lost 1 base, and 13 bases lay between the germline ends. Germline CDR1 and CDR2: LNHDA and SQIVND (reference sequence). The CDR3 DNA follows: TGTGCCAGTAGAACCGGGACACTCAGCAATCAGCCCCAGCATTTT. The encoded protein is CASRTGTLSNQPQHF.

The chain links TRBV6-5 to TRBJ2-3, with D unclear. Germline loops: CDR1 MNHEY, CDR2 SVGAGI. The CDR3 is 14 amino acids. The V gene lost 8 bases and the J gene lost 1 base, with 13 bases spanning the gap. The CDR3 DNA sequence: TGTGCCAGCCGCTTGAAGTTCGGCACAGATACGCAGTATTTT. Amino acid sequence: CASRLKFGTDTQYF.

The V call is TRBV6-5, the J call TRBJ1-2, with 7 nucleotides matching TRBD1. The CDR3 consists of 16 residues. V shed 4 bases and J 3 bases; nucleotides not matched to a gene: 11. Germline CDR1 MNHEY, CDR2 SVGAGI. CDR3 DNA sequence: TGTGCCAGCAGTTCAAGAGGGGGACAGTCTCACTATGGCTACACCTTC. This translates into CASSSRGGQSHYGYTF.

The V gene is TRBV11-3, the J gene TRBJ2-1; perhaps TRBD2 as D (5 bases). This CDR3 contains 12 residues. Germline V gene data show CDR1 as SGHNT and CDR2 as YENEEA. With 1 base removed from V and 9 bases from J, the gap between germline ends came to 7 bases. CDR3: CASSLGLAEQFF. As DNA, the CDR3 is TGTGCCAGCAGCTTAGGGCTAGCTGAGCAGTTCTTC.

This chain links TRBV11-1 with TRBJ2-4, with D perhaps matching TRBD1 (6 bases). The germline V and J ends were trimmed by 3 bases and 0 bases, with 18 bases remaining between them. The CDR3 has 18 amino acids. CDR1 SGHAT and CDR2 FQDESV come from the germline V gene (reference sequence). CDR3: CASSFLDSFNLAKNIQYF. The CDR3 DNA sequence: TGTGCCAGCAGCTTCTTGGACAGCTTCAATTTAGCCAAAAACATTCAGTACTTC.

The chain is built from TRBV10-3 and TRBJ1-1; tentative D call: TRBD1 (5 bases). The V end lost 2 bases, the J end lost 0 bases, and 10 bases lay between the germline ends. Germline V gene lookup returns CDR1 ENHRY and CDR2 SYGVKD. The CDR3 length is 15 residues. CDR3 loop: CAISEDGGMNTEAFF. Here the CDR3 DNA reads TGTGCCATCAGTGAGGACGGGGGGATGAACACTGAAGCTTTCTTT.

This chain connects TRBV27 to TRBJ1-5, with 9 positions matching TRBD1. The CDR3 loop spans 16 amino acids. From germline, CDR1 is MNHEY and CDR2 SMNVEV (reference sequence). V was clipped by 6 bases and J by 2 bases; unmatched bases: 8. The CDR3 protein is CASSLQGALGNQPQHF. The CDR3 nucleotides are TGTGCCAGCAGCTTACAGGGGGCGCTTGGCAATCAGCCCCAGCATTTT.

The chain is built from TRBV15 and TRBJ2-7, with D possibly TRBD1 on 6 matching bases. Deletions cut 0 bases from V and 7 bases from J, with 25 bases between. Germline loops: CDR1 LNHNV, CDR2 YYDKDF (reference sequence). The CDR3 is made up of 18 amino acids. The CDR3 bases are TGTGCCACCAGCAGAGATCTTATGGGGCGGCCAGGGGTGGATGAGCAGTACTTC. This translates into CATSRDLMGRPGVDEQYF. Full variable domain (outside the CDR3, taken from reference TRBV15 and TRBJ2-7): DAMVIQNPRYQVTQFGKPVTLSCSQTLNHNVMYWYQQKSSQAPKLLFHYYDKDFNNEADTPDNFQSRRPNTSFCFLDIRSPGLGDTAMYLCATSRDLMGRPGVDEQYFGPGTRLTVT.

This rearrangement joins TRBV11-2 to TRBJ2-7; unclear D gene. V was clipped by 2 bases and J by 12 bases, with 20 bases between them. Per the germline V gene, CDR1 is SGHAT and CDR2 is FQNNGV. The CDR3 contains 14 residues. DNA of the CDR3: TGTGCCAGCAGCTTATTCGGTCTCGGTGGTCCAGCGTACTTC. It translates to CASSLFGLGGPAYF.

The chain is built from TRBV29-1 and TRBJ2-7, with 7 bases fitting TRBD1. The CDR3 runs to 14 residues. Per germline, CDR1 SQVTM and CDR2 ANQGSEA. J was trimmed by 2 bases and V by 4 bases; bases with no gene match: 8. The CDR3 is CSVVRQGLPYEQYF. For the CDR3, the DNA is TGCAGCGTTGTCCGACAGGGCCTCCCCTACGAGCAGTACTTC.

With regard to this clone: Other DNA sequences within the sample encode an identical CDR3. This chain joins TRBV5-4 and TRBJ1-1; tentatively, D is TRBD1 (6 bases). The CDR3 consists of 14 residues. V shed 1 base and J shed 2 bases, with 9 bases lying between them. Per the germline V gene, CDR1 is SGHNT and CDR2 is YYREEE (reference sequence). The CDR3 DNA reads TGTGCCAGCAGCTTGAAGGGGGGAAACACTGAAGCTTTCTTT. This sequence encodes CASSLKGGNTEAFF.

This chain joins TRBV19 and TRBJ2-1, with 12 positions matching TRBD2. The germline gives CDR1 LNHDA, CDR2 SQIVND (reference sequence). With V trimmed by 4 bases and J by 6 bases, 7 bases remained unmatched. CDR3 length: 16 amino acids. CDR3 DNA: TGTGCCAGTAGTAGGACTAGCGGGGCTTCTGGCAATGAGCAGTTCTTC. Residues: CASSRTSGASGNEQFF.

This rearrangement joins TRBV30 to TRBJ2-2; 7 bases map to TRBD1. Trimming took 2 bases from V and 4 from J; bases not matched to a gene: 4. This CDR3 is built from 14 residues. Germline CDR1 reads GTSNPN; CDR2 reads SVGIG (reference sequence). CDR3 region: CAWSKGAATGELFF. CDR3 sequence (DNA): TGTGCCTGGAGTAAGGGGGCGGCCACCGGGGAGCTGTTTTTT. The complete variable domain, with remaining parts taken from reference TRBV30 and TRBJ2-2, reads SQTIHQWPATLVQPVGSPLSLECTVEGTSNPNLYWYRQAAGRGLQLLFYSVGIGQISSEVPQNLSASRPQDRQFILSSKKLLLSDSGFYLCAWSKGAATGELFFGEGSRLTVL.

The chain carries TRBV11-2 and TRBJ1-1, with D perhaps TRBD1 (5 bases). V was shortened by 5 bases and J by 1 base, with 11 bases between the two germline ends. The germline V gene encodes CDR1 SGHAT and CDR2 FQNNGV. CDR3 length: 14 residues. CDR3 coding DNA: TGTGCCAGCAGCAGCAGGGAAGGGAACACTGAAGCTTTCTTT. It codes for CASSSREGNTEAFF.

The rearrangement uses TRBV28 and TRBJ1-2, with D possibly TRBD1 on 5 matching bases. This CDR3 is built from 13 residues. Germline values: CDR1 MDHEN, CDR2 SYDVKM. The germline V and J ends were trimmed by 1 base and 7 bases, with 10 bases remaining between them. CDR3 amino acids: CASSLFRGGGYTF. The CDR3 nucleotides read TGTGCCAGCAGTTTATTCCGCGGGGGTGGCTACACCTTC.

The gene calls are TRBV19 and TRBJ2-3; 9 bases agree with TRBD1. This CDR3 is built from 16 residues. Germline trimming cut 7 bases from V and 2 bases from J; bases unmatched to any gene: 10. The V gene's germline CDR1 is LNHDA and CDR2 SQIVND (reference sequence). The CDR3 sequence: CASIVPGTGFTDTQYF. CDR3 in DNA: TGTGCCAGTATCGTCCCCGGGACAGGGTTCACAGATACGCAGTATTTT. The full variable domain, with the rest looked up from reference TRBV19 and TRBJ2-3, is DGGITQSPKYLFRKEGQNVTLSCEQNLNHDAMYWYRQDPGQGLRLIYYSQIVNDFQKGDIAEGYSVSREKKESFPLTVTSAQKNPTAFYLCASIVPGTGFTDTQYFGPGTRLTVL.

The J gene is TRBJ2-7, the V gene TRBV5-1; 8 bases match TRBD1. The CDR3 covers 15 residues. Germline V lookup: CDR1 SGHRS, CDR2 YFSETQ. J was trimmed by 7 bases and V by 3 bases; bases with no gene match: 12. CDR3 region: CASSSSAGGFREQYF. For the CDR3, the DNA is TGCGCCAGCAGCTCGTCGGCAGGGGGCTTTCGGGAGCAGTACTTC. The variable domain in full, with the rest retrieved from reference TRBV5-1 and TRBJ2-7, is KAGVTQTPRYLIKTRGQQVTLSCSPISGHRSVSWYQQTPGQGLQFLFEYFSETQRNKGNFPGRFSGRQFSNSRSEMNVSTLELGDSALYLCASSSSAGGFREQYFGPGTRLTVT.

The chain links TRBV7-2 to TRBJ1-2, with 8 nucleotides matching TRBD1. Germline CDR1 is SGHTA and CDR2 is FQGNSA. The CDR3 consists of 13 residues. The V segment lost 2 bases and the J segment 6 bases; nucleotides outside the gene matches: 2. CDR3: CASSLRQGNGYTF. The CDR3 nucleotides are TGTGCCAGCAGCTTACGACAGGGGAATGGCTACACCTTC.

This rearrangement joins TRBV5-1 to TRBJ2-7; D might be TRBD1 or TRBD2, each matching 5 bases. Trimming pared 3 bases from V and 1 base from J, leaving 11 bases between. Germline CDR1 reads SGHRS; CDR2 reads YFSETQ. CDR3 size: 14 residues. The CDR3 nucleotides are TGCGCCAGCAGCTATTGGGACGCGTCCTACGAGCAGTACTTC. The encoded protein is CASSYWDASYEQYF.

The J gene is TRBJ1-2, the V gene TRBV7-9; 7 bases line up with TRBD1. CDR3 length equals 12 residues. Germline lookup yields CDR1 SEHNR and CDR2 FQNEAQ (reference sequence). The V segment lost 8 bases and the J segment 7 bases; nucleotides outside the gene matches: 7. CDR3: CASGQDWGGYTF. The CDR3 nucleotides read TGTGCCAGCGGACAGGACTGGGGTGGCTACACCTTC. Supplemented by reference TRBV7-9 and TRBJ1-2, the full variable domain reads DTGVSQNPRHKITKRGQNVTFRCDPISEHNRLYWYRQTLGQGPEFLTYFQNEAQLEKSRLLSDRFSAERPKGSFSTLEIQRTEQGDSAMYLCASGQDWGGYTFGSGTRLTVV.

The gene calls are TRBV7-2 and TRBJ2-1; 8 bases agree with TRBD1. V gave up 4 bases and J gave up 4 bases; unmatched junction bases: 9. The CDR3 is made up of 16 amino acids. The germline gives CDR1 SGHTA, CDR2 FQGNSA. In DNA, the CDR3 is TGTGCCAGCAGCTCTTGGACAGGGACAGCATACAATGAGCAGTTCTTC. Residues: CASSSWTGTAYNEQFF.